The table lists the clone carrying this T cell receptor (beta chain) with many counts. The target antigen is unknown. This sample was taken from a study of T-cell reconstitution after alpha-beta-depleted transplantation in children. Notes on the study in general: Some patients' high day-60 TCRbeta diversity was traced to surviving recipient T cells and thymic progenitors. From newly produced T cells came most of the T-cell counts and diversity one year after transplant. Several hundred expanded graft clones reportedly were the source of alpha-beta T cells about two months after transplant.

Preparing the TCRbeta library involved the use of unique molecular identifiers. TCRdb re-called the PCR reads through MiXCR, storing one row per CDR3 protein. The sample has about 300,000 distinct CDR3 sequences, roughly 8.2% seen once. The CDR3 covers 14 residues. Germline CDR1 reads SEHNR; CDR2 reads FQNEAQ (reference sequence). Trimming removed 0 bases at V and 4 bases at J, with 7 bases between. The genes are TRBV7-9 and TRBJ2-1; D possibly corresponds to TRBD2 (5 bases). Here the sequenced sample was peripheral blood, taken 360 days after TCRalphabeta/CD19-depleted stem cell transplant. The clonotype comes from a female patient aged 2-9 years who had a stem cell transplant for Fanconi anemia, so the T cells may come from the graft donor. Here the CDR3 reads CASSLAGAYNEQFF. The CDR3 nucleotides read TGTGCCAGCAGCTTAGCGGGAGCTTACAATGAGCAGTTCTTC.